Listed here is a single T cell receptor beta chain. It has no known antigen specificity. Base qualities are not at hand, and no much larger clone is one base apart. Between the V and J ends, shortened by 4 bases and 4 bases respectively, the junction contains 11 bases. Measured from the cysteine to the phenylalanine, the CDR3 is 13 residues long. Solely the CDR3 DNA is kept, with 39 bases framed from the first base. The germline V gene encodes CDR1 LNHDA and CDR2 SQIVND (reference sequence). This record belongs to a study of beta chain features in type 1 diabetes (dated by TCRdb to the late 2010s). With respect to the entire study: Mean age, gender distribution, total cell number and subset yield were not different between patients and healthy donors. The study compared TCRB repertoires of sorted circulating CD4+ T cell subsets between recently diagnosed type 1 diabetes patients and matched healthy donors. Regulatory and stem cell-like memory subsets were isolated from only 8 patients and roughly 8 healthy donors, whereas naive and central memory subsets came from all 30 or so donors. A total of 90 million to 130 million sorted cells were examined across all samples, and a strong correlation was observed between cell number per subset and RNA yield. Here is what the overall study found, with its caveats: Because cDNA rather than genomic DNA was sequenced, highly expressing activated cells could have been over-represented, although no difference in activation and CD3 levels was found between groups. PCR might favor shorter templates, but patient and control samples were amplified and corrected together, so any skew would affect both groups equally. In all four CD4+ subsets, TCRB CDR3 length was moderately but significantly shorter in type 1 diabetes patients. Because small numbers of individuals were included in the HLA sub-analyses, any influence of HLA type on TCRB rearrangement was left unresolved. Naive, central memory and regulatory TCRB repertoires appeared to be more similar among patients than among healthy donors. At VDJ recombination sites, type 1 diabetes patients had fewer insertions and more deleted nucleotides, which implies abnormalities in thymic rearrangement.

The High Capacity cDNA Reverse Transcription Kit was used to reverse transcribe all of the isolated RNA, meaning that expressed TCRB transcripts were what got sequenced. Naive, central memory and regulatory T cell samples underwent deep immunoSEQ sequencing, averaging roughly 3.5 million total reads per sample. After sorted cells were lysed in RLT buffer, RNA was extracted with DNase-treated RNeasy Micro or Mini kits, with the choice depending on cell number. Each cell subset was processed separately to prevent cross-contamination, with patient and healthy donor samples processed together. The immunoSEQ multiplex PCR was used to amplify TCRB sequences from cDNA, generating 87-bp fragments that spanned the CDR3 region. Amplicons were sequenced on the Illumina HiSeq platform. On the authors' methods: PCR bias was computationally corrected using synthetic template baselines, reads within Hamming distance 2 were collapsed, and singletons that could not be merged were discarded. Reads were aligned to IMGT to assign V, D and J genes, CDR3 length, and insertions or deletions at six rearrangement sites. Within each subset, clonotype counts were normalized to the number of sorted cells before true diversity and Gini coefficients were calculated with the tcR R package. The overlap coefficient, calculated on TCRB nucleotide sequences, was used to quantify repertoire sharing. Out-of-frame TCRB sequences from naive cells were analyzed as a proxy for the pre-selection repertoire. The table comes from immuneACCESS by way of TCRdb, which keeps in-frame sequences with V and J called. Part of the clones is missing from these tables; in studies checked, under half for an unresolved V gene and the rest for unknown reasons. The V and J calls and the clone size are those of that table, but D and trimming were determined from the DNA. Within this sample are 350,000 to 400,000 clones, with over 13% of them counted one time only. Roughly 0.017% of the sample is taken by the ten largest.

Each donor gave one peripheral blood draw, averaging about 120 mL, which was collected into heparinised tubes. Naive, central memory, regulatory and stem cell-like memory CD4+ T cells were sorted on a BD FACSAria II using a panel including CD45RO, CCR7, CD25, CD127, CD95 and CD27. All sorted populations exceeded 98% purity. PBMCs were isolated right away by Lymphoprep density gradient centrifugation and were stained directly, without culture. Samples were stained and sorted in pairs, with one healthy donor and one patient per experiment, so that batch effects were minimized. Here the chain combines TRBV19 and TRBJ2-7; the D segment cannot be called with confidence. Sequencing used naive CD4+ T cells from blood. Reading the label with the study, this specimen's cell subset or site is: true naive CD4+ T cells. The clonotype originates from a young woman in good health. The nucleotide sequence is given as TGTGCCAGTAGTACGGTAGTCGGGTACGAGCAGTACTTC. This encodes CASSTVVGYEQYF.